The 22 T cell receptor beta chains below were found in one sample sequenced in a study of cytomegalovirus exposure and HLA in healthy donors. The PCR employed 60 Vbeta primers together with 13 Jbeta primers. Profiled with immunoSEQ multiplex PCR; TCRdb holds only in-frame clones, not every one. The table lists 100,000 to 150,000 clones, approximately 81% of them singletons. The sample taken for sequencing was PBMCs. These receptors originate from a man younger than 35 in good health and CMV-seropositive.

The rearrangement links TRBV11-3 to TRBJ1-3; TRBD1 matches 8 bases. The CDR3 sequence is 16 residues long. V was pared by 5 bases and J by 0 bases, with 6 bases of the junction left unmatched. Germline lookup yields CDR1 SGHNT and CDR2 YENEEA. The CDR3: CASSQGQGGSGNTIYF. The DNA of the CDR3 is TGTGCCAGCAGCCAAGGACAGGGAGGCTCTGGAAACACCATATATTTT.

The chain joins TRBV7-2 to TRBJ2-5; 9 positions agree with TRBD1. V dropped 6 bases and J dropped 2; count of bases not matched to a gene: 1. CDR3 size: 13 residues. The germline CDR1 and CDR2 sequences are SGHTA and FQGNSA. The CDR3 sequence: CASRGQGQETQYF. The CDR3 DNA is TGTGCCAGCAGGGGACAGGGACAAGAGACCCAGTACTTC.

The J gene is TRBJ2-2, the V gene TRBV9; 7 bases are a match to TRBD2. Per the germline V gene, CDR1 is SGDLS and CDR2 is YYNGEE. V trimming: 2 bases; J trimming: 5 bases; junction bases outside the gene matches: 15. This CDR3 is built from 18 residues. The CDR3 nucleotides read TGTGCCAGCAGCGTCGGGGCTACTAGCGCCGTAGTAACCGGGGAGCTGTTTTTT. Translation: CASSVGATSAVVTGELFF. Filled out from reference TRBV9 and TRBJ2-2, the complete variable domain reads DSGVTQTPKHLITATGQRVTLRCSPRSGDLSVYWYQQSLDQGLQFLIQYYNGEERAKGNILERFSAQQFPDLHSELNLSSLELGDSALYFCASSVGATSAVVTGELFFGEGSRLTVL.

The CDR3 protein is CASSFLGGTEAFF. CDR3 coding DNA: TGTGCCAGCAGTTTCCTCGGGGGGACTGAAGCTTTCTTT. J is TRBJ1-1 and V is TRBV6-6, with D perhaps TRBD1 (5 bases). V shed 4 bases and J shed 5 bases, with 11 bases lying between them. Germline V gene lookup returns CDR1 MNHNY and CDR2 SVGAGI (reference sequence). The CDR3 covers 13 residues.

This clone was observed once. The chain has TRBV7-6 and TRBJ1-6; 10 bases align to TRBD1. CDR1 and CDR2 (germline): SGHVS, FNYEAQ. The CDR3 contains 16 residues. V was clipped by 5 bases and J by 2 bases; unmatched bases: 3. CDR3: CASSRDRGAYNSPLHF. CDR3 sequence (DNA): TGTGCCAGCAGCCGGGACAGGGGCGCCTATAATTCACCCCTCCACTTT.

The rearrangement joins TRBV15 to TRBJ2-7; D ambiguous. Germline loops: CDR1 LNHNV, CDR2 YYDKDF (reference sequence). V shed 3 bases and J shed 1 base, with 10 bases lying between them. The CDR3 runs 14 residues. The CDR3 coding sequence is TGTGCCACCAGCAGCCCCTACTCTTCCTACGAGCAGTACTTC. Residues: CATSSPYSSYEQYF.

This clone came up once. This CDR3 reads CASSSLAGGPRTYNEQFF. CDR3 bases: TGTGCCAGCAGTTCACTAGCGGGAGGGCCTAGGACCTACAATGAGCAGTTCTTC. The chain couples TRBV27 to TRBJ2-1, with 13 bases that match TRBD2. V shed 4 bases and J 2 bases; nucleotides not matched to a gene: 8. Germline lookup yields CDR1 MNHEY and CDR2 SMNVEV (reference sequence). This CDR3 has 18 amino acids.

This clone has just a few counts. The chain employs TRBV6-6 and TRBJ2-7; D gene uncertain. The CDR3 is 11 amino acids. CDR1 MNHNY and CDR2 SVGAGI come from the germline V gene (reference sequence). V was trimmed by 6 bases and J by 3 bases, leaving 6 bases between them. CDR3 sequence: CASSDNYEQYF. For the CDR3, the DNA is TGTGCCAGCAGCGACAACTACGAGCAGTACTTC.

DNA of the CDR3: TGTGCCAGCAGCCGGGGGTCTGGAAACACCATATATTTT. It encodes CASSRGSGNTIYF. The chain uses TRBV7-6 and TRBJ1-3, with a possible D match to TRBD1 (5 bases). V lost 5 bases and J lost 1, with 6 bases in between. CDR1 is SGHVS, CDR2 FNYEAQ, per germline. CDR3 length: 13 residues.

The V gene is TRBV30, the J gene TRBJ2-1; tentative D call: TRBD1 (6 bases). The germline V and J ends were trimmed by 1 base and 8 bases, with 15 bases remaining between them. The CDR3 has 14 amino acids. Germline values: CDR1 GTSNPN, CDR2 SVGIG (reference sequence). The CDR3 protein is CAWSAQTGPDEQFF. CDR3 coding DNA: TGTGCCTGGAGTGCACAGACAGGCCCCGATGAGCAGTTCTTC.

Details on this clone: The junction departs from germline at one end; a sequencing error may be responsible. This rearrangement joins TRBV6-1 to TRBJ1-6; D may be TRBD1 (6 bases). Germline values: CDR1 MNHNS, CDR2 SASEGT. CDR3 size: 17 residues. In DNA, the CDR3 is TGTGTCAGCAGTGCAAAGGTGACGACAGGAAATTATTCACCCCTCCACTTT. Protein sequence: CVSSAKVTTGNYSPLHF.

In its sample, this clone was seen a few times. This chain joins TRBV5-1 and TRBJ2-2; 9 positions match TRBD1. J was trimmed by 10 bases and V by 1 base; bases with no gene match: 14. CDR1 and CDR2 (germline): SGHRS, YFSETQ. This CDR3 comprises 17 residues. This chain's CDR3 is CASSLPTGTGYFVELFF. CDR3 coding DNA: TGCGCCAGCAGCTTGCCGACCGGGACAGGGTATTTTGTGGAGCTGTTTTTT.

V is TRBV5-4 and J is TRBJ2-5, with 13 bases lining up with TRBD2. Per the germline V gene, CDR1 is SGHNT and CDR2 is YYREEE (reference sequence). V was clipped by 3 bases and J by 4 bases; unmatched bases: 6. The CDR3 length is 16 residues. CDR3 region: CASSYPGTSGTETQYF. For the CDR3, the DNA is TGTGCCAGCAGCTACCCCGGGACTAGCGGGACAGAGACCCAGTACTTC.

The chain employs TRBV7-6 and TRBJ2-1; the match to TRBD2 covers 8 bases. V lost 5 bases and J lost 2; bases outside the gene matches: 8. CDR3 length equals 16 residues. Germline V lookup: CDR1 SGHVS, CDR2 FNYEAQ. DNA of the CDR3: TGTGCCAGCAGCACTACAAGGGGACTAGCCTACAATGAGCAGTTCTTC. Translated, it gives CASSTTRGLAYNEQFF.

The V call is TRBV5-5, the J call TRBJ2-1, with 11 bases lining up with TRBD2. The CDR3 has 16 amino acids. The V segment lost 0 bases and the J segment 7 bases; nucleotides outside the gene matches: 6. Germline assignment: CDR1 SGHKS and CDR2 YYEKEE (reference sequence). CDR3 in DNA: TGTGCCAGCAGCTTGGTCCTAGCGGGGGGAAAAAATGAGCAGTTCTTC. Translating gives CASSLVLAGGKNEQFF.

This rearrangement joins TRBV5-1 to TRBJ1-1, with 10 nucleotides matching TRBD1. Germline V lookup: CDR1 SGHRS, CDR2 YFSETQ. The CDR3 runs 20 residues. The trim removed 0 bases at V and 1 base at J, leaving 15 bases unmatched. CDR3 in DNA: TGCGCCAGCAGCTTGGTTCTCAGAATGGGGACAGGGGAGGGGAACACTGAAGCTTTCTTT. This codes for CASSLVLRMGTGEGNTEAFF.

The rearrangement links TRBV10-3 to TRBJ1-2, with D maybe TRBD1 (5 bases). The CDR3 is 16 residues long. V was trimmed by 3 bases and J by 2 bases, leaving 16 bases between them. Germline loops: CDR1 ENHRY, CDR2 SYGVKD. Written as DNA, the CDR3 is TGTGCCATCAGTGACCCGGAGACAGTTAAGAACTATGGCTACACCTTC. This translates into CAISDPETVKNYGYTF.

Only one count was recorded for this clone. In DNA form, the CDR3 reads TGTGCCAGCAGTGCCCGGGACAGGGGGCTACGTGGCTACACCTTC. Translating gives CASSARDRGLRGYTF. The gene calls are TRBV6-1 and TRBJ1-2, with 12 positions matching TRBD1. This CDR3 contains 15 residues. The V and J ends lost 4 bases and 7 bases, in that order; junction bases with no gene match: 7. Germline V gives CDR1 MNHNS, CDR2 SASEGT.

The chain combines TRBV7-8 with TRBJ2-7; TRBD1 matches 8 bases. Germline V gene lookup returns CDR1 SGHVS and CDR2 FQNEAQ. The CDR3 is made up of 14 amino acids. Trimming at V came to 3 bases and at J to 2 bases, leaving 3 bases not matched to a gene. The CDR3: CASSLQGAAYEQYF. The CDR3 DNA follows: TGTGCCAGCAGCTTGCAGGGGGCGGCCTACGAGCAGTACTTC.

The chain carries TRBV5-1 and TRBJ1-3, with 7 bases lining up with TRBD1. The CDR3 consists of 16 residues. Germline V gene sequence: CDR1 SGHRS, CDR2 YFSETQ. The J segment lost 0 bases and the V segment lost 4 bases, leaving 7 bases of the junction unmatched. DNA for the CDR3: TGCGCCAGCAGCCTGGGACAGCTGAGCTCTGGAAACACCATATATTTT. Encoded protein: CASSLGQLSSGNTIYF.

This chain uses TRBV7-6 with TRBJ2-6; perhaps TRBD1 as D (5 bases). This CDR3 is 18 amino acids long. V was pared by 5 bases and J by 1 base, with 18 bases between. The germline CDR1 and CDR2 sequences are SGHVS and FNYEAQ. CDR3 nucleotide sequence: TGTGCCAGCAGCCCGAATCTTTGGGGCGAATCTGGGGCCAACGTCCTGACTTTC. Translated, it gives CASSPNLWGESGANVLTF.

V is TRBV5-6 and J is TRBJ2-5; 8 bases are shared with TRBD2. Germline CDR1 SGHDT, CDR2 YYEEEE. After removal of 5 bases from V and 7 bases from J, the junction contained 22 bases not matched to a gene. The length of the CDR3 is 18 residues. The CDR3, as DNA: TGTGCCAGCAGACTCCTCGCTGGGACGCTGCGGGAGGTGGGGACCCAGTACTTC. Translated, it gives CASRLLAGTLREVGTQYF.